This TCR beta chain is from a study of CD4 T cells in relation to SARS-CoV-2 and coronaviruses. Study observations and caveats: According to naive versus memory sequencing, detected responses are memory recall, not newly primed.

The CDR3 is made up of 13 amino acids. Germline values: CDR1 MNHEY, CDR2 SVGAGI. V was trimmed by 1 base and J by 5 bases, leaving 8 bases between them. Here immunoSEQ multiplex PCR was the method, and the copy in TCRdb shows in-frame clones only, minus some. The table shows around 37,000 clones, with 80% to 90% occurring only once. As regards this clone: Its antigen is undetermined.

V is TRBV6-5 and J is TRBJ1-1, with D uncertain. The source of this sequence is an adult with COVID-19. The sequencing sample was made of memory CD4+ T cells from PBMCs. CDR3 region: CASSYLAHTEAFF. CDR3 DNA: TGTGCCAGCAGTTACTTGGCTCATACTGAAGCTTTCTTT.